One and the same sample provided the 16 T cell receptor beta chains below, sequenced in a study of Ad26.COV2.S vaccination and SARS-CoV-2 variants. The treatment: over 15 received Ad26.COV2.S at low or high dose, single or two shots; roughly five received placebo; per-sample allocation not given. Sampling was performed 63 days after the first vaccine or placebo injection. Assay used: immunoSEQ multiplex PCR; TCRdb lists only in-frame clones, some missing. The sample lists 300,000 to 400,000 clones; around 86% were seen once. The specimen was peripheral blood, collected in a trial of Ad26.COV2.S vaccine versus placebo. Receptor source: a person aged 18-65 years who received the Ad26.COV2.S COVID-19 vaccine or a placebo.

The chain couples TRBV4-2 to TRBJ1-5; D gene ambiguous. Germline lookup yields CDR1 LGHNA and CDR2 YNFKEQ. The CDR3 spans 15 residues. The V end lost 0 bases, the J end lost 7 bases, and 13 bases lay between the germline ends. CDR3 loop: CASSQDAGQDQPQHF. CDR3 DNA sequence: TGTGCCAGCAGCCAAGATGCAGGCCAAGACCAGCCCCAGCATTTT.

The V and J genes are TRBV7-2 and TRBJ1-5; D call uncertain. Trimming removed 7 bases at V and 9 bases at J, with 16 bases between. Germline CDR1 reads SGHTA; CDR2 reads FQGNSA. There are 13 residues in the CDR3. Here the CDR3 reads CASTLGWGGPQHF. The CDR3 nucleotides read TGTGCCAGCACTTTGGGATGGGGTGGGCCCCAGCATTTT.

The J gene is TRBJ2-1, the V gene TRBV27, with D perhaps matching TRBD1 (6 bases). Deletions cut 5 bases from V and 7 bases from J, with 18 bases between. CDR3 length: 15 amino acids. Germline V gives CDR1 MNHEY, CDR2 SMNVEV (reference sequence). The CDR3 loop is CASSPDSPSINEQFF. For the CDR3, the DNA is TGTGCCAGCAGTCCGGACAGCCCATCCATTAATGAGCAGTTCTTC.

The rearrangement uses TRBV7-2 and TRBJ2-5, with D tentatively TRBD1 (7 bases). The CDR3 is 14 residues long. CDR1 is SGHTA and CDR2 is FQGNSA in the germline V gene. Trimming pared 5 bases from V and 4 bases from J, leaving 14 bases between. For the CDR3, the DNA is TGTGCCAGCAGCCGCGGGACAGCTCGAGAGACCCAGTACTTC. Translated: CASSRGTARETQYF.

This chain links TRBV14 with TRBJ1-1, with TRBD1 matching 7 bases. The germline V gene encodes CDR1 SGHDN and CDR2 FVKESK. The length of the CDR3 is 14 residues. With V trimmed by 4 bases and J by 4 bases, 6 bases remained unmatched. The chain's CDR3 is CASSLLQGVTEAFF. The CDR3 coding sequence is TGTGCCAGCAGCCTCCTGCAGGGGGTCACTGAAGCTTTCTTT.

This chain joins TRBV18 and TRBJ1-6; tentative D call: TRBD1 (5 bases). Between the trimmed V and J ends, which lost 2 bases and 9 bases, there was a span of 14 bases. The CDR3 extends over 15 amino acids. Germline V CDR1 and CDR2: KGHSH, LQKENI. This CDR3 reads CASSPVAGTSSPLHF. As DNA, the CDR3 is TGTGCCAGCTCACCAGTGGCAGGGACGAGTTCACCCCTCCACTTT.

In DNA, the CDR3 is TGTGCCAGCAGATTCAGGGCTCAACCTAATGAAAAACTGTTTTTT. It codes for CASRFRAQPNEKLFF. The rearrangement joins TRBV3-1 (or the pseudogene TRBV3-2) to TRBJ1-4; D perhaps matches TRBD1 (5 bases). The CDR3 covers 15 residues. Looked up from germline, CDR1 is LGHDT and CDR2 is YNNKEL (reference sequence). Deletions cut 6 bases from V and 3 bases from J, with 14 bases between.

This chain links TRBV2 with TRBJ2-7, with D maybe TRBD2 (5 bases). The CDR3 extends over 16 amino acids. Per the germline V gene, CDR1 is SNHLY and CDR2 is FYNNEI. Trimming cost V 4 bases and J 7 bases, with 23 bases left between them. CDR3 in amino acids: CASSGSAGHYLREQYF. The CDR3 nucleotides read TGTGCCAGCAGTGGGAGCGCGGGTCACTACCTTCGGGAGCAGTACTTC.

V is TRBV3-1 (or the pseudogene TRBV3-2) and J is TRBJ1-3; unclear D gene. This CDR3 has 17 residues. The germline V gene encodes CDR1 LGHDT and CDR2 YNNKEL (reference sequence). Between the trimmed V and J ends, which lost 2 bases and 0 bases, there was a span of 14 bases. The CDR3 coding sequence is TGTGCCAGCAGCCAACAGGTCAGAAGTCTCTCTGGAAACACCATATATTTT. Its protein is CASSQQVRSLSGNTIYF.

This chain's CDR3 is CASSLASQETQYF. CDR3 DNA: TGTGCCAGCAGCTTAGCTAGTCAAGAGACCCAGTACTTC. The rearrangement links TRBV7-9 to TRBJ2-5, with no clear D. The CDR3 length is 13 residues. V lost 0 bases to trimming and J lost 2 bases, with 4 bases between them. Germline CDR1 is SEHNR and CDR2 is FQNEAQ (reference sequence).

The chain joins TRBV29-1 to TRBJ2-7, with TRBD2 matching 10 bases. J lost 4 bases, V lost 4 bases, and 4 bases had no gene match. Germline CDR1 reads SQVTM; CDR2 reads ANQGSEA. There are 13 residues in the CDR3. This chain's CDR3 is CSVVLAGDYEQYF. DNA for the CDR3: TGCAGCGTTGTTCTAGCGGGGGATTACGAGCAGTACTTC.

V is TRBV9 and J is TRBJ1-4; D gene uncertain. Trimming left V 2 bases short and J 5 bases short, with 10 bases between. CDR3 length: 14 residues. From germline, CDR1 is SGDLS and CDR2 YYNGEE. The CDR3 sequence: CASSVRGGNEKLFF. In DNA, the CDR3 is TGTGCCAGCAGCGTCCGAGGCGGGAATGAAAAACTGTTTTTT.

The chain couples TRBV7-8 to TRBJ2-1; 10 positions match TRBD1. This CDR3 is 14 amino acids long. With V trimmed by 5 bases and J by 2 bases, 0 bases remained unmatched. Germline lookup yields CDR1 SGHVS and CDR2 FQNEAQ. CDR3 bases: TGTGCCAGCAGCGGGACAGGGGCCTACAATGAGCAGTTCTTC. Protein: CASSGTGAYNEQFF.

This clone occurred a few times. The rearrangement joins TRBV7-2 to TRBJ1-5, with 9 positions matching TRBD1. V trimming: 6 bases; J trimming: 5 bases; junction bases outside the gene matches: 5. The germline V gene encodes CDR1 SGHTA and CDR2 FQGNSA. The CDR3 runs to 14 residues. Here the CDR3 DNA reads TGTGCCAGCAGGTTAACAGGGGGCGATCAGCCCCAGCATTTT. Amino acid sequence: CASRLTGGDQPQHF.

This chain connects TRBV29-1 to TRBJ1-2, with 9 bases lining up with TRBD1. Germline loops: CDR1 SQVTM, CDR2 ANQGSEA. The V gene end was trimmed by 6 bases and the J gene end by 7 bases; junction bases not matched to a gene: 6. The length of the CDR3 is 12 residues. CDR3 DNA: TGCAGCGTGGAACGGACAGGGGTTGGCTACACCTTC. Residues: CSVERTGVGYTF.

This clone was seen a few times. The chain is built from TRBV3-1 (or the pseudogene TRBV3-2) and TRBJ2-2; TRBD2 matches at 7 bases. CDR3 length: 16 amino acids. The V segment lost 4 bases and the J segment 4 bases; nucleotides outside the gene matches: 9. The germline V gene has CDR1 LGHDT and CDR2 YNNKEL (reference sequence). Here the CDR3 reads CASSRGTTSGTGELFF. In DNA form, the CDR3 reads TGTGCCAGCAGCCGAGGGACTACCTCAGGCACCGGGGAGCTGTTTTTT.